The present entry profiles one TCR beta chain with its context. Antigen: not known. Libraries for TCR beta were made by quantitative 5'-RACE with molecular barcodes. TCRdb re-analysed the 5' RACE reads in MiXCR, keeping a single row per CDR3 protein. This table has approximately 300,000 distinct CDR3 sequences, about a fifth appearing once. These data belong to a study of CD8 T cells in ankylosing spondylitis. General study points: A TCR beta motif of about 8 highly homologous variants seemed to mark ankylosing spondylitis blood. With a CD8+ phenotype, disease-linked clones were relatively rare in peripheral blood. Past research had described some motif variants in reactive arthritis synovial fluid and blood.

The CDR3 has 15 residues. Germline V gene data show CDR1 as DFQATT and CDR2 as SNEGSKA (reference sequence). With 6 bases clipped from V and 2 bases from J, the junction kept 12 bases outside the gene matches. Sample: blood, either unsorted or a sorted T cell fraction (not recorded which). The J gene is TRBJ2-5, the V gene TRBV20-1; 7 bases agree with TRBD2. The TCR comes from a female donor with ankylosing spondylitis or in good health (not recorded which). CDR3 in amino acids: CSAFPASGGQETQYF. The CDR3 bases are TGCAGTGCCTTCCCCGCTAGCGGAGGACAAGAGACCCAGTACTTC.